This T cell receptor (beta chain) was recovered during a study of cytomegalovirus exposure and HLA in healthy donors. General observations from the study: Analyzed later, most CMV-associated TCR beta chains appeared HLA-restricted. Accurate predictions that matched the HLA-A and HLA-B alleles of most subjects were reportedly made from TCR beta sequences. Some highly shared sequence variants likely arose as a pipeline artifact.

60 Vbeta and 13 Jbeta primers were used in PCR. The method was immunoSEQ multiplex PCR; TCRdb's version includes in-frame clones alone and lacks a portion of them. The sample carries about 140,000 clones, approximately 72% recorded once. The table lists this clone with a few counts. What it recognizes is unknown. In nominal health when sampled, donors likely had unrecorded immune exposures nonetheless. Germline-derived CDR1 and CDR2 are LNHDA and SQIVND (reference sequence). Unmatched junction bases numbered 11, after V lost 10 bases and J lost 0 bases. The CDR3 has 16 residues. The chain employs TRBV19 and TRBJ2-1, with TRBD2 identical over 8 bases. Sequenced sample: PBMCs. This receptor was taken from a woman aged 55-70 years in good health and CMV-seronegative. This chain's CDR3 is CATREGSASSYNEQFF. In DNA form, the CDR3 reads TGTGCCACTCGGGAGGGTAGCGCGAGCTCCTACAATGAGCAGTTCTTC.